The present TCR beta chain was sequenced within a study of cytomegalovirus exposure and HLA in healthy donors. Study conclusions and caveats: Earlier analysis found most TCR beta V segments productive about 90% or about 30% of the time.

PCR primers comprised 60 Vbeta and 13 Jbeta primers. The repertoire was sequenced with immunoSEQ multiplex PCR; TCRdb's copy has only in-frame clones and lacks some. The data contain some 180,000 clones, about 9.4% of them seen just once; the ten biggest clones take up over 1%. The V end lost 2 bases, the J end lost 4 bases, and 4 bases lay between the germline ends. CDR3 length: 12 residues. Germline CDR1 MNHEY, CDR2 SMNVEV (reference sequence). Comments on this clone: Its target is unknown.

The chain joins TRBV27 to TRBJ2-3; D is ambiguous. The sample consisted of PBMCs. This clonotype was obtained from a woman aged 30 to 39 in good health and CMV-seropositive. The CDR3 region has the DNA TGTGCCAGCAGTTTACCATCAGATACGCAGTATTTT. As protein: CASSLPSDTQYF.